Shown below are 29 T cell receptor beta chains from a single sample sequenced in a study of T cells after yellow fever vaccination. TCRdb processed the 5' RACE reads anew with MiXCR; each CDR3 protein has one entry. Of hundreds of thousands of distinct CDR3 sequences in the sample, about a sixth are singletons; the top ten hold roughly a sixth. This sample comprised PBMCs, obtained 5 to 6 days after the first yellow fever vaccination. The receptor source for this set is a man between 18 and 29 years old who received the YFV17D yellow fever vaccine.

This clonotype has more than one count but fewer than ten. V gene TRBV4-2 combines with J gene TRBJ2-7; no clear D. V lost 4 bases and J lost 0, with 10 bases in between. The germline V gene encodes CDR1 LGHNA and CDR2 YNFKEQ. This CDR3 is built from 14 residues. CDR3 nucleotide sequence: TGTGCCAGCAGCCGATCGGGCACCTCCTACGAGCAGTACTTC. Its protein is CASSRSGTSYEQYF.

J is TRBJ2-7 and V is TRBV28, with 7 bases matching TRBD1. Germline CDR1 is MDHEN and CDR2 is SYDVKM. Germline trimming cut 6 bases from V and 2 bases from J; bases unmatched to any gene: 4. The CDR3 loop spans 13 amino acids. CDR3 amino acids: CASRGTDPYEQYF. The CDR3, as DNA: TGTGCCAGCAGGGGGACAGACCCCTACGAGCAGTACTTC.

This clonotype was found many times. This chain joins TRBV11-2 and TRBJ2-1, with 9 bases aligning to TRBD1. Germline CDR1 SGHAT, CDR2 FQNNGV. Germline trimming cut 5 bases from V and 5 bases from J; bases unmatched to any gene: 7. The CDR3 is 15 residues long. CDR3 residues: CASSIRDRVHNEQFF. DNA of the CDR3: TGTGCCAGCAGCATACGGGACAGGGTCCACAATGAGCAGTTCTTC.

The rearrangement links TRBV6-2 or TRBV6-3 to TRBJ1-1; D remains ambiguous. The CDR3 is 13 residues long. V was shortened by 8 bases and J by 0 bases, with 10 bases between the two germline ends. CDR1 MNHEY and CDR2 SVGEGT come from the germline V gene. The CDR3 DNA follows: TGTGCCAGCTTAGGATTCATGAACACTGAAGCTTTCTTT. Translating it yields CASLGFMNTEAFF.

The rearrangement links TRBV11-2 to TRBJ2-1, with 13 bases identical to TRBD2. Germline trimming cut 3 bases from V and 8 bases from J; bases unmatched to any gene: 13. The CDR3 consists of 18 residues. Germline V gene data show CDR1 as SGHAT and CDR2 as FQNNGV. The DNA for the CDR3 is TGTGCCAGCAGCTTGTACCCGGGACTAGCGGGGAAAACGGATGAGCAGTTCTTC. Its translation: CASSLYPGLAGKTDEQFF.

In its sample, this clonotype was seen once. CDR3 amino acids: CSSLGYNEQFF. In nucleotides, the CDR3 is TGCAGTTCACTAGGCTACAATGAGCAGTTCTTC. The rearrangement uses TRBV20-1 and TRBJ2-1, with D possibly being TRBD2 (5 bases). Per germline, CDR1 DFQATT and CDR2 SNEGSKA (reference sequence). The CDR3 sequence is 11 residues long. V was trimmed by 8 bases and J by 3 bases, leaving 8 bases between them.

There are a few counts of this clonotype. The rearrangement links TRBV5-1 to TRBJ1-1; 10 bases fit TRBD1. Looked up from germline, CDR1 is SGHRS and CDR2 is YFSETQ. J was trimmed by 0 bases and V by 4 bases; bases with no gene match: 9. The CDR3 is 17 amino acids. The CDR3 region is CASSNRDRGFMNTEAFF. In DNA form, the CDR3 reads TGCGCCAGCAGCAACCGGGACAGGGGCTTTATGAACACTGAAGCTTTCTTT. Full variable domain (missing parts from reference TRBV5-1 and TRBJ1-1): KAGVTQTPRYLIKTRGQQVTLSCSPISGHRSVSWYQQTPGQGLQFLFEYFSETQRNKGNFPGRFSGRQFSNSRSEMNVSTLELGDSALYLCASSNRDRGFMNTEAFFGQGTRLTVV.

The chain uses TRBV11-2 and TRBJ2-7, with TRBD2 matching over 8 bases. Looked up from germline, CDR1 is SGHAT and CDR2 is FQNNGV. J lost 2 bases, V lost 6 bases, and 9 bases had no gene match. CDR3 length equals 15 residues. CDR3 sequence (DNA): TGTGCCAGCAGAAGACCGGGACTAGGCACCTACGAGCAGTACTTC. Its translation: CASRRPGLGTYEQYF.

This clonotype came up a few times. The chain links TRBV27 to TRBJ1-1; possible D gene TRBD1, 6 bases. The CDR3 has 16 amino acids. Germline V gene sequence: CDR1 MNHEY, CDR2 SMNVEV (reference sequence). The V end was cut by 4 bases, the J end by 8 bases, with 23 bases between. The CDR3 protein is CASSSRSGGPVAEAFF. CDR3 nucleotide sequence: TGTGCCAGCAGTTCCCGCTCGGGGGGGCCCGTCGCGGAAGCTTTCTTT.

The V and J genes are TRBV12-3 or TRBV12-4 and TRBJ2-6; D not resolved. The CDR3 loop spans 14 amino acids. V gave up 3 bases and J gave up 4 bases, with 7 bases separating them. The CDR3 protein is CASSLVAGANVLTF. CDR3 DNA: TGTGCCAGCAGTTTGGTGGCGGGGGCCAACGTCCTGACTTTC.

This clonotype showed up just a few times. This sequence joins TRBV12-3 or TRBV12-4 and TRBJ2-5, with D maybe TRBD1 (6 bases). The CDR3 has 14 residues. V lost 5 bases to trimming and J lost 4 bases, with 14 bases between them. CDR3: CASSHTGTTETQYF. The CDR3 DNA follows: TGTGCCAGCAGTCATACAGGGACAACAGAGACCCAGTACTTC.

This clonotype ranks as medium-sized. The V and J genes are TRBV7-2 and TRBJ1-1; D gene uncertain. Germline V gene lookup returns CDR1 SGHTA and CDR2 FQGNSA. The germline V and J ends were trimmed by 8 bases and 11 bases, with 12 bases remaining between them. CDR3 length: 10 residues. CDR3 nucleotides: TGTGCCAGCGGGCGGTTGGGGGCTTTCTTT. Translated, it gives CASGRLGAFF.

The CDR3: CASSGRVARETQYF. The DNA of the CDR3 is TGTGCCAGCAGTGGAAGAGTGGCGAGAGAGACCCAGTACTTC. The chain employs TRBV6-1 and TRBJ2-5; D remains ambiguous. This CDR3 spans 14 amino acids. Germline CDR1 reads MNHNS; CDR2 reads SASEGT. The V gene lost 4 bases and the J gene lost 4 bases, with 13 bases spanning the gap.

This clonotype was counted only a few times. V gene TRBV29-1 combines with J gene TRBJ2-5, with D tentatively TRBD2 (6 bases). V lost 7 bases to trimming and J lost 1 base, with 10 bases between them. Germline assignment: CDR1 SQVTM and CDR2 ANQGSEA. The CDR3 totals 12 residues. This chain's CDR3 is CSGRDFQETQYF. The CDR3 nucleotides are TGCAGCGGCCGGGACTTCCAAGAGACCCAGTACTTC.

The table lists this clonotype with a few counts. The CDR3 spells CASGPLNNEQFF. The CDR3 region has the DNA TGTGCCAGCGGCCCCCTAAACAATGAGCAGTTCTTC. The rearrangement links TRBV28 to TRBJ2-1; D unclear. This CDR3 region has 12 residues. Trimming removed 8 bases from V and 5 bases from J, with 10 bases in between. Germline V lookup: CDR1 MDHEN, CDR2 SYDVKM.

The V and J genes are TRBV20-1 and TRBJ2-5, with 10 bases aligning to TRBD2. The CDR3 totals 18 residues. Looked up from germline, CDR1 is DFQATT and CDR2 is SNEGSKA (reference sequence). J was trimmed by 4 bases and V by 4 bases; bases with no gene match: 18. In DNA form, the CDR3 reads TGCAGTGCTATACCTGAGGGAGCGGGGGGGGCCTGGCCAGAGACCCAGTACTTC. Translating it yields CSAIPEGAGGAWPETQYF.

Only a few counts were recorded for this clonotype. The V and J genes are TRBV24-1 and TRBJ2-3; 8 nucleotides align to TRBD1. CDR3 length: 17 amino acids. Losses at the gene ends were 2 bases for V and 0 bases for J; bases not matched to a gene: 6. Germline V gene sequence: CDR1 KGHDR, CDR2 SFDVKD. This CDR3 reads CATSDSRTGTSTDTQYF. The CDR3, as DNA: TGTGCCACCAGTGATTCTCGGACAGGGACTAGCACAGATACGCAGTATTTT.

In its sample, this clonotype was seen a few times. The J gene is TRBJ1-1, the V gene TRBV6-5; tentatively, D is TRBD1 (6 bases). Trimming took off 6 bases at V and 4 bases at J, with 15 bases between the two ends. Germline CDR1 reads MNHEY; CDR2 reads SVGAGI. The CDR3 runs 14 residues. The CDR3 DNA follows: TGTGCCAGCAGATTACAGGGTCTGTCCACTGAAGCTTTCTTT. It yields the protein CASRLQGLSTEAFF.

As concerns this clonotype: A far larger clone is one nucleotide away, so this likely arose from a read error. The chain uses TRBV5-6 and TRBJ1-1; TRBD1 matches 8 bases. Germline lookup yields CDR1 SGHDT and CDR2 YYEEEE. The CDR3 sequence is 14 residues long. V dropped 3 bases and J dropped 1; count of bases not matched to a gene: 2. The CDR3 bases are TGTGCCAGCAGCTGGGGGACAGGGAACACTGAAGCTTTCTTT. Translated: CASSWGTGNTEAFF.

The chain employs TRBV10-2 and TRBJ2-4, with 9 bases fitting TRBD2. The CDR3 has 11 residues. CDR1 is WSHSY and CDR2 is SAAADI in the germline V gene. V was clipped by 10 bases and J by 7 bases; unmatched bases: 2. CDR3 in amino acids: CAKGLANIQYF. CDR3 DNA sequence: TGCGCCAAAGGACTAGCGAACATTCAGTACTTC.

This chain links TRBV3-1 with TRBJ2-5; tentatively, D is TRBD2 (6 bases). CDR3 size: 15 residues. Germline CDR1 LGHDT, CDR2 YNNKEL (reference sequence). V lost 1 base to trimming and J lost 4 bases, with 13 bases between them. In nucleotides, the CDR3 is TGTGCCAGCAGCCAAGCCCTTGGGGGAGGAGAGACCCAGTACTTC. Protein sequence: CASSQALGGGETQYF.

The rearrangement joins TRBV10-3 to TRBJ1-1; D might be TRBD1 (6 bases). Looked up from germline, CDR1 is ENHRY and CDR2 is SYGVKD. Trimming pared 6 bases from V and 0 bases from J, leaving 11 bases between. The CDR3 length is 14 residues. Written as DNA, the CDR3 is TGTGCCATCAGGACCGGACAGCTGAACACTGAAGCTTTCTTT. It codes for CAIRTGQLNTEAFF.

The chain combines TRBV18 with TRBJ1-5; no firm D call. Looked up from germline, CDR1 is KGHSH and CDR2 is LQKENI. The CDR3 is 13 residues long. V lost 5 bases to trimming and J lost 5 bases, with 10 bases between them. The CDR3 DNA sequence: TGTGCCAGCTCAGCGGACGGTTATCAGCCCCAGCATTTT. Translated: CASSADGYQPQHF.

The rearrangement links TRBV7-9 to TRBJ1-2, with a weak D call TRBD1 (6 bases). V lost 0 bases, J lost 5 bases, and 16 bases lay in between. Germline V lookup: CDR1 SEHNR, CDR2 FQNEAQ (reference sequence). The CDR3 loop spans 16 amino acids. CDR3 residues: CASSLASGDASYGYTF. In DNA form, the CDR3 reads TGTGCCAGCAGCTTAGCTTCAGGGGATGCTTCATATGGCTACACCTTC.

The chain carries TRBV13 and TRBJ2-1; no reliable D call. Germline V CDR1 and CDR2: PRHDT, FYEKMQ (reference sequence). V was pared by 6 bases and J by 0 bases, with 18 bases between. CDR3 length: 17 amino acids. Here the CDR3 reads CASSISWARSSYNEQFF. In nucleotides, the CDR3 is TGTGCCAGCAGTATTTCATGGGCTCGGAGCTCCTACAATGAGCAGTTCTTC.

Points on this clonotype: Possible read error: a much larger clone is one base away. The rearrangement joins TRBV7-8 to TRBJ2-5; TRBD2 matches at 11 bases. CDR1 and CDR2 (germline): SGHVS, FQNEAQ. The CDR3 covers 14 residues. CDR3 in DNA: TGTGCCAGCAGCTTGACTAGCGGGGAAGAGGCCCAGTACTTC. Translated, it gives CASSLTSGEEAQYF.

In the case of this clonotype: One end of the junction fails to match germline, which may point to a read error. This chain connects TRBV20-1 to TRBJ1-2; 7 bases line up with TRBD1. This CDR3 is built from 13 residues. Germline CDR1 DFQATT, CDR2 SNEGSKA (reference sequence). DNA for the CDR3: TGCAGTGCTAGAGATCAGGGGGGCTATAGCTACACCTTC. Translating gives CSARDQGGYSYTF.

There are a few counts of this clonotype. The J gene is TRBJ2-3, the V gene TRBV20-1; D is perhaps TRBD1 (7 bases). In germline, CDR1 is DFQATT, CDR2 SNEGSKA (reference sequence). The V gene lost 4 bases and the J gene lost 3 bases, with 17 bases spanning the gap. This CDR3 region has 15 residues. The CDR3 spells CSAIEPTGRTDTQYF. In DNA form, the CDR3 reads TGCAGTGCTATCGAACCGACAGGGAGGACAGATACGCAGTATTTT.

This clonotype was detected only a few times. This chain uses TRBV4-2 with TRBJ2-1; 14 positions match TRBD2. Trimming took 1 base from V and 7 from J; bases not matched to a gene: 3. From germline, CDR1 is LGHNA and CDR2 YNFKEQ. The CDR3 extends over 16 amino acids. The CDR3 region has the DNA TGTGCCAGCAGCCAAGTAGGGACTAGCGGGGGAAATGAGCAGTTCTTC. It encodes CASSQVGTSGGNEQFF.